This entry lists 27 T cell receptor beta chains sequenced from one sample in a study of identical twins. In TCRdb, the 5' RACE reads were re-called with MiXCR into one record per CDR3 protein. The table records some 730,000 distinct CDR3 sequences, roughly 18% of them present only once. The sample also formed part of further work on T cells expressing NK-cell markers.

The sequencing input was PBMCs. These receptor sequences come from a woman between 18 and 29 years old in good health.

The chain has TRBV5-1 and TRBJ1-1; D is possibly TRBD1 (6 bases). This CDR3 comprises 16 residues. V lost 2 bases and J 7 bases, leaving 21 bases between the germline ends. Germline assignment: CDR1 SGHRS and CDR2 YFSETQ. CDR3 sequence: CASSLSALDSYSEAFF. The CDR3 DNA reads TGCGCCAGCAGCTTAAGTGCACTGGACAGCTACAGTGAAGCTTTCTTT.

The rearrangement uses TRBV6-2 or TRBV6-3 and TRBJ2-1; D not certain. This CDR3 contains 11 residues. The V end lost 8 bases, the J end lost 14 bases, and 16 bases lay between the germline ends. Germline V gene data show CDR1 as MNHEY and CDR2 as SVGEGT. DNA for the CDR3: TGTGCCAGCGTTTCAGACGGAAAGGAGTTCTTC. Its translation: CASVSDGKEFF.

This clonotype was observed a few times. The rearrangement links TRBV6-1 to TRBJ2-3; D not resolved. Germline V lookup: CDR1 MNHNS, CDR2 SASEGT. The CDR3 is made up of 16 amino acids. Trimming stripped 6 bases from V and 0 bases from J, with 16 bases between. CDR3 sequence: CASSPSLRSSTDTQYF. CDR3 DNA sequence: TGTGCCAGCAGCCCCTCGCTGCGGTCTAGCACAGATACGCAGTATTTT.

The chain joins TRBV6-1 to TRBJ2-5, with TRBD1 identical over 8 bases. J was trimmed by 1 base and V by 6 bases; bases with no gene match: 7. This CDR3 spans 15 amino acids. Per the germline V gene, CDR1 is MNHNS and CDR2 is SASEGT. The CDR3 spells CASSRTGTGQETQYF. The CDR3 DNA reads TGTGCCAGCAGCCGAACCGGGACAGGCCAAGAGACCCAGTACTTC.

This clonotype showed up just a few times. This chain links TRBV11-2 with TRBJ2-5; the match to TRBD2 covers 9 bases. CDR3 length: 14 residues. The trim removed 2 bases at V and 5 bases at J, leaving 3 bases unmatched. Germline lookup yields CDR1 SGHAT and CDR2 FQNNGV. The CDR3 nucleotides are TGTGCCAGCAGCTTATGGACTAGCGTTGAGACCCAGTACTTC. It translates to CASSLWTSVETQYF.

This chain joins TRBV20-1 and TRBJ2-1; the match to TRBD1 covers 7 bases. The CDR3 sequence is 11 residues long. V gave up 3 bases and J gave up 8 bases; unmatched junction bases: 1. Looked up from germline, CDR1 is DFQATT and CDR2 is SNEGSKA (reference sequence). CDR3: CSARTGYEQFF. The CDR3 nucleotides are TGCAGTGCTAGGACAGGGTATGAGCAGTTCTTC.

V is TRBV6-1 and J is TRBJ2-7; 9 bases line up with TRBD2. Trimming removed 8 bases from V and 7 bases from J; junction bases left unmatched: 15. The CDR3 sequence is 15 residues long. The germline CDR1 and CDR2 sequences are MNHNS and SASEGT. CDR3 DNA: TGTGCCAGCCGGGGAGCGGGAGGCTCCTCTGAGGAGCAGTACTTC. This codes for CASRGAGGSSEEQYF.

The J gene is TRBJ2-1, the V gene TRBV9, with TRBD2 matching 7 bases. CDR1 is SGDLS and CDR2 is YYNGEE in the germline V gene. CDR3 length equals 15 residues. J lost 4 bases, V lost 5 bases, and 9 bases had no gene match. The CDR3 nucleotides read TGTGCCAGCAGGAGTGGGGGGGGTCCTTACAATGAGCAGTTCTTC. Amino acids: CASRSGGGPYNEQFF.

The V call is TRBV12-3 or TRBV12-4, the J call TRBJ2-5; D remains ambiguous. Trimming stripped 10 bases from V and 5 bases from J, with 11 bases between. The CDR3 covers 11 residues. This chain's CDR3 is CATSLRETQYF. For the CDR3, the DNA is TGTGCCACAAGTTTGAGGGAGACCCAGTACTTC.

This clonotype was recorded at least ten times. CDR3 sequence (DNA): TGCAGCGTTGTAAGACAGTCCCATTTGCGGTACTTC. Protein sequence: CSVVRQSHLRYF. The J gene is TRBJ2-5, the V gene TRBV29-1; TRBD1 might be the D (5 bases). This CDR3 contains 12 residues. Between the trimmed V and J ends, which lost 4 bases and 13 bases, there was a span of 19 bases. From germline, CDR1 is SQVTM and CDR2 ANQGSEA. Combining the CDR3 with reference TRBV29-1 and TRBJ2-5 gives the whole variable domain SAVISQKPSRDICQRGTSLTIQCQVDSQVTMMFWYRQQPGQSLTLIATANQGSEATYESGFVIDKFPISRPNLTFSTLTVSNMSPEDSSIYLCSVVRQSHLRYFGPGTRLLVL.

This clonotype was found a few times. This chain links TRBV5-1 with TRBJ2-2; D tentatively fits TRBD1 or TRBD2 (5 bases each). V dropped 2 bases and J dropped 4 bases, with 15 bases sitting between them. CDR1 SGHRS and CDR2 YFSETQ come from the germline V gene. This CDR3 spans 16 amino acids. The CDR3 DNA follows: TGCGCCAGCAGCTTTTCGGGGCGGTCGTCCACCGGGGAGCTGTTTTTT. Translating it yields CASSFSGRSSTGELFF.

The chain is built from TRBV4-2 and TRBJ1-5, with 7 bases that match TRBD1. The CDR3 contains 15 residues. The V gene end was trimmed by 1 base and the J gene end by 4 bases; junction bases not matched to a gene: 4. The germline V gene encodes CDR1 LGHNA and CDR2 YNFKEQ. CDR3 DNA: TGTGCCAGCAGCCAAGGGGGACAGACTAATCAGCCCCAGCATTTT. Translating gives CASSQGGQTNQPQHF.

The V call is TRBV6-5, the J call TRBJ2-7; D gene unclear. The CDR3 extends over 12 amino acids. V was trimmed by 5 bases and J by 3 bases, leaving 8 bases between them. Germline lookup yields CDR1 MNHEY and CDR2 SVGAGI. The DNA for the CDR3 is TGTGCCAGCAGTGGGTGGGACTACGAGCAGTACTTC. Encoded protein: CASSGWDYEQYF.

This clonotype was seen only a few times. The chain is built from TRBV5-1 and TRBJ2-6, with 12 nucleotides matching TRBD1. Trimming took 5 bases from V and 0 from J; bases not matched to a gene: 9. Germline V gene lookup returns CDR1 SGHRS and CDR2 YFSETQ. The CDR3 loop spans 19 amino acids. For the CDR3, the DNA is TGCGCCAGCAGAGAGGGGACAGGGGGCCCTATCTCTGGGGCCAACGTCCTGACTTTC. Translated, it gives CASREGTGGPISGANVLTF. The variable domain in full, completed from reference TRBV5-1 and TRBJ2-6, reads KAGVTQTPRYLIKTRGQQVTLSCSPISGHRSVSWYQQTPGQGLQFLFEYFSETQRNKGNFPGRFSGRQFSNSRSEMNVSTLELGDSALYLCASREGTGGPISGANVLTFGAGSRLTVL.

V usage is TRBV2 and J usage is TRBJ1-2, with 9 bases matching TRBD1. CDR1 is SNHLY and CDR2 is FYNNEI in the germline V gene. V trimming: 4 bases; J trimming: 5 bases; junction bases outside the gene matches: 8. The CDR3 runs to 15 residues. The CDR3 loop reads CASSVTGGAGYGYTF. CDR3 DNA: TGTGCCAGCAGTGTAACAGGGGGCGCGGGGTATGGCTACACCTTC.

The rearrangement links TRBV5-1 to TRBJ2-7, with D possibly TRBD1 on 5 matching bases. CDR1 and CDR2 (germline): SGHRS, YFSETQ. Trimming left V 2 bases short and J 2 bases short, with 14 bases between. The CDR3 covers 15 residues. This CDR3 reads CASSFQGRSTYEQYF. The CDR3 DNA is TGCGCCAGCAGCTTCCAGGGCAGGTCCACCTACGAGCAGTACTTC.

The chain recombines TRBV19 with TRBJ2-4; D is undetermined. Germline lookup yields CDR1 LNHDA and CDR2 SQIVND (reference sequence). The CDR3 is 18 residues long. Trimming pared 6 bases from V and 0 bases from J, leaving 21 bases between. The chain's CDR3 is CASSPGWVATKAKNIQYF. The CDR3 DNA sequence: TGTGCCAGTAGCCCCGGTTGGGTGGCGACAAAAGCCAAAAACATTCAGTACTTC.

This clonotype has only a few counts. The chain joins TRBV5-1 to TRBJ2-5; TRBD2 matches 12 bases. Germline values: CDR1 SGHRS, CDR2 YFSETQ. This CDR3 has 16 amino acids. V was pared by 0 bases and J by 5 bases, with 5 bases of the junction left unmatched. CDR3 DNA: TGCGCCAGCAGCTTGGGGACTAGCGGGGCTGTGGAGACCCAGTACTTC. Protein sequence: CASSLGTSGAVETQYF.

The chain joins TRBV12-3 or TRBV12-4 to TRBJ2-1; 8 bases agree with TRBD2. The CDR3 spans 13 residues. After removal of 6 bases from V and 6 bases from J, the junction contained 4 bases not matched to a gene. CDR3 region: CASRRLAPNEQFF. The CDR3 nucleotides read TGTGCCAGCAGGAGACTAGCGCCCAATGAGCAGTTCTTC.

This clonotype was picked up a small number of times. The rearrangement links TRBV29-1 to TRBJ2-3; 11 nucleotides agree with TRBD2. The junction had 4 bases not matched to a gene; V was cut back by 6 bases and J by 2 bases. Germline CDR1 SQVTM, CDR2 ANQGSEA. The CDR3 has 14 amino acids. Here the CDR3 reads CSVRLAGFTDTQYF. CDR3 bases: TGCAGCGTACGACTAGCGGGGTTCACAGATACGCAGTATTTT.

This clonotype was counted a few times. J is TRBJ2-7 and V is TRBV12-3 or TRBV12-4; the match to TRBD1 covers 9 bases. The ends lost 4 bases at V and 5 bases at J; junction bases unmatched: 6. The CDR3 is 14 residues long. In DNA form, the CDR3 reads TGTGCCAGCAGTTACGGGACAGGGATCGACGAGCAGTACTTC. Its translation is CASSYGTGIDEQYF.

There are a few counts of this clonotype. V and J are TRBV30 and TRBJ1-6; D unresolved. CDR3 length: 13 amino acids. V was trimmed by 7 bases and J by 8 bases, leaving 15 bases between them. Germline V gives CDR1 GTSNPN, CDR2 SVGIG (reference sequence). The CDR3 reads CAYDRAQDSPLHF. CDR3 coding DNA: TGTGCCTACGACCGAGCTCAGGATTCACCCCTCCACTTT.

This clonotype came up a few times. This chain joins TRBV28 and TRBJ1-2; 7 bases are a match to TRBD1. Germline V gene sequence: CDR1 MDHEN, CDR2 SYDVKM. Trimming took 3 bases from V and 0 from J; bases not matched to a gene: 4. The CDR3 totals 15 residues. This chain's CDR3 is CASSLGDRTNYGYTF. Here the CDR3 DNA reads TGTGCCAGCAGTTTGGGGGACAGAACTAACTATGGCTACACCTTC.

The V call is TRBV6-5, the J call TRBJ2-5; 7 nucleotides align to TRBD2. The V and J ends lost 4 bases and 10 bases, in that order; junction bases with no gene match: 18. CDR1 is MNHEY, CDR2 SVGAGI, per germline. The CDR3 is 16 residues long. For the CDR3, the DNA is TGTGCCAGCAGTTTACAAGGGCCGTTGGCGGGGGAAGGCCAGTACTTC. This gives the protein CASSLQGPLAGEGQYF.

The chain links TRBV7-9 to TRBJ2-1, with a possible D match to TRBD1 (6 bases). V lost 6 bases and J 0 bases, leaving 18 bases between the germline ends. Germline V gene sequence: CDR1 SEHNR, CDR2 FQNEAQ (reference sequence). There are 17 residues in the CDR3. CDR3 in amino acids: CASRSGLRGFSYNEQFF. Written as DNA, the CDR3 is TGTGCCAGCAGGAGCGGATTAAGGGGGTTCTCCTACAATGAGCAGTTCTTC.

This clonotype turned up a few times. The chain uses TRBV6-5 and TRBJ2-7; the match to TRBD2 covers 9 bases. CDR1 and CDR2 (germline): MNHEY, SVGAGI. This CDR3 spans 19 amino acids. Trimming at V came to 4 bases and at J to 4 bases, leaving 20 bases not matched to a gene. The CDR3 bases are TGTGCCAGCAGTTCTCCGGCGGGAGGGTCACCCCAGAAGATGTACGAGCAGTACTTC. Encoded protein: CASSSPAGGSPQKMYEQYF.

The chain is built from TRBV5-1 and TRBJ2-7; 8 bases match TRBD1. CDR3 length: 15 residues. Trimming at V came to 4 bases and at J to 0 bases, leaving 6 bases not matched to a gene. Looked up from germline, CDR1 is SGHRS and CDR2 is YFSETQ. This chain's CDR3 is CASSPGQGFSYEQYF. The CDR3 nucleotides read TGCGCCAGCAGCCCCGGACAGGGATTCTCCTACGAGCAGTACTTC.